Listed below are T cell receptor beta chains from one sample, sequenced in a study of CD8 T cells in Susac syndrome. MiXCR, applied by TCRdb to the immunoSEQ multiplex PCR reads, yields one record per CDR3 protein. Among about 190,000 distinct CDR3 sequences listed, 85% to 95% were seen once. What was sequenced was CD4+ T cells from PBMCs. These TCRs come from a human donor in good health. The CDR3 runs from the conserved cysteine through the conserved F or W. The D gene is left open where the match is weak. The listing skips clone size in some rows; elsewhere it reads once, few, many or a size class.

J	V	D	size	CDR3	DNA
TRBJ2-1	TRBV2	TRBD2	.	CASVEGLAGDNEQFF	TGTGCCAGCGTGGAAGGACTAGCGGGGGACAATGAGCAGTTCTTC
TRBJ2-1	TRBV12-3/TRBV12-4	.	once	CASSFLGTGYNEQFF	TGTGCCAGCAGTTTTTTGGGGACGGGCTACAATGAGCAGTTCTTC
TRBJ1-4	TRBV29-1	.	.	CSVQRGLSNEKLFF	TGCAGCGTTCAAAGAGGCTTGTCTAATGAAAAACTGTTTTTT
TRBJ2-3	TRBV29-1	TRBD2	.	CSVEAYRGLASDTQYF	TGCAGCGTTGAAGCGTATAGGGGACTAGCGTCAGATACGCAGTATTTT
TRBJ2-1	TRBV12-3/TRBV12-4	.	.	CASSPTRREQFF	TGTGCCAGCAGTCCTACCCGGAGGGAGCAGTTCTTC
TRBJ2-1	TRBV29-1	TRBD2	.	CSVSTSGSRSEQFF	TGCAGCGTCTCTACTAGCGGGAGTAGGAGTGAGCAGTTCTTC
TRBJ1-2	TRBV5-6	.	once	CASSLGFPPGVYGYTF	TGTGCCAGCAGCTTGGGGTTCCCGCCAGGGGTCTATGGCTACACCTTC
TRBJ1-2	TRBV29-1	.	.	CSVAKGYGYTF	TGCAGCGTCGCTAAGGGCTATGGCTACACCTTC
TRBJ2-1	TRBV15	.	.	CATRGPPGYNEQFF	TGTGCCACCAGAGGGCCTCCCGGATACAATGAGCAGTTCTTC
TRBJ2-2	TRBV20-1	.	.	CSARGGTMGEYTGELFF	TGCAGTGCTAGAGGAGGGACAATGGGTGAATACACCGGGGAGCTGTTTTTT
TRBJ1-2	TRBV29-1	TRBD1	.	CSVDSYRGHGYTF	TGCAGCGTTGATTCTTACAGGGGTCATGGCTACACCTTC
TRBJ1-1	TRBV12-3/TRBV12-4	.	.	CASSPFGGTEAFF	TGTGCCAGCAGTCCTTTCGGGGGCACTGAAGCTTTCTTT
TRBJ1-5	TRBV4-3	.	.	CASSQDFEGEQPQHF	TGCGCCAGCAGCCAAGACTTCGAAGGGGAACAGCCCCAGCATTTT
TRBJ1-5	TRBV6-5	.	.	CASRQQPSNRQPQHF	TGTGCCAGCCGACAGCAACCCTCTAATCGTCAGCCCCAGCATTTT
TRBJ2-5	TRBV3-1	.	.	CASLWEGDQETQYF	TGTGCCAGCTTGTGGGAAGGGGACCAAGAGACCCAGTACTTC
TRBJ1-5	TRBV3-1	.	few	CASSQDFNQPQHF	TGTGCCAGCAGCCAAGATTTTAATCAGCCCCAGCATTTT
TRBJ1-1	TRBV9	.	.	CASSVRTETEAFF	TGTGCCAGCAGCGTACGGACGGAAACCGAAGCTTTCTTT
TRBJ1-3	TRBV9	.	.	CASSVGPGGGNTIYF	TGTGCCAGCAGCGTCGGGCCAGGTGGGGGAAACACCATATATTTT
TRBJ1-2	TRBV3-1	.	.	CASSQALGRRSGVYGYTF	TGTGCCAGCAGCCAAGCCTTGGGACGCCGATCAGGGGTCTATGGCTACACCTTC
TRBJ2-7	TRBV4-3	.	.	CASSQHSYYDSVLSYEQYF	TGCGCCAGCAGCCAACATTCCTACTACGACAGCGTCCTCTCCTACGAGCAGTACTTC
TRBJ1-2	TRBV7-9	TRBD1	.	CASSTRTGFYGYTF	TGTGCCAGCAGCACCCGGACAGGGTTCTATGGCTACACCTTC
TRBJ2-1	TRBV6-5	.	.	CASSYGASTYNEQFF	TGTGCCAGCAGTTACGGCGCGTCGACCTACAATGAGCAGTTCTTC
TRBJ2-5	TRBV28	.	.	CASSFRGRETQYF	TGTGCCAGCAGTTTTAGAGGGCGAGAGACCCAGTACTTC
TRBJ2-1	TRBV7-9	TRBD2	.	CASSQPTGGRGEQFF	TGTGCCAGCAGCCAACCGACGGGAGGTCGAGGTGAGCAGTTCTTC
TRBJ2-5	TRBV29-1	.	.	CSVRDVQETQYF	TGCAGCGTGCGGGACGTCCAAGAGACCCAGTACTTC
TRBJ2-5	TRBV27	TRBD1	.	CASSLWGTGDYQETQYF	TGTGCCAGCAGTTTATGGGGGACAGGGGACTACCAAGAGACCCAGTACTTC
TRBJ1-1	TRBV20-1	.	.	CSALASSRGTEAFF	TGCAGTGCTTTGGCTTCTTCGAGGGGCACTGAAGCTTTCTTT
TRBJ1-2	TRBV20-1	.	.	CSARDTDYGYTF	TGCAGTGCTAGAGATACTGACTATGGCTACACCTTC
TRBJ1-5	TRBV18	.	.	CASSPSPYNQPQHF	TGTGCCAGCTCACCAAGTCCCTACAATCAGCCCCAGCATTTT
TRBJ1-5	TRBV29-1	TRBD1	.	CSVGTGGRGQPQHF	TGCAGCGTTGGAACAGGGGGCAGGGGTCAGCCCCAGCATTTT
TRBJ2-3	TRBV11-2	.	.	CASSWGEADTQYF	TGTGCCAGCAGCTGGGGGGAGGCAGATACGCAGTATTTT
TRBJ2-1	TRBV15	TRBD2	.	CATSKREGPNEQFF	TGTGCCACCAGTAAGCGGGAGGGCCCGAATGAGCAGTTCTTC
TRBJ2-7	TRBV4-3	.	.	CASSQDMATGVSYEQYF	TGCGCCAGCAGCCAAGACATGGCTACGGGGGTATCCTACGAGCAGTACTTC
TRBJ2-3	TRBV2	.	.	CASSEDQIFTDTQYF	TGTGCCAGCAGTGAAGACCAGATATTCACAGATACGCAGTATTTT
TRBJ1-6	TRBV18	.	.	CASSPLGPAKPLHF	TGTGCCAGCTCACCCCTCGGACCGGCAAAACCCCTCCACTTT
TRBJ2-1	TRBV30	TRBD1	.	CASTLRDRVDNEQFF	TGTGCCTCCACACTCCGGGACAGGGTAGACAATGAGCAGTTCTTC
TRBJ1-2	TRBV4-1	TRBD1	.	CASSRATGGVDGYTF	TGCGCCAGCAGCCGAGCGACAGGGGGCGTCGATGGCTACACCTTC
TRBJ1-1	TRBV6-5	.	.	CASSYQTVKGEAFF	TGTGCCAGCAGTTACCAGACAGTAAAGGGTGAAGCTTTCTTT
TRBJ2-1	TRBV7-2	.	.	CASSLERSRNNEQFF	TGTGCCAGCAGCTTAGAGCGTTCTAGAAACAATGAGCAGTTCTTC
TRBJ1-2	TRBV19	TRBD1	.	CASSAIRDSKNYGYTF	TGTGCCAGTAGTGCCATCCGGGACAGCAAAAACTATGGCTACACCTTC
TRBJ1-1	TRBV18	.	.	CASSPDIEAFF	TGTGCCAGCTCACCAGATATTGAAGCTTTCTTT
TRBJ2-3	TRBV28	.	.	CASSLPDSTDTQYF	TGTGCCAGCAGTTTACCGGACAGCACAGATACGCAGTATTTT
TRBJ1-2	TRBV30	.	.	CAWNGGYGYTF	TGTGCCTGGAATGGAGGGTATGGCTACACCTTC
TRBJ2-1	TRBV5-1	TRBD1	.	CASSEETGYVFNEQFF	TGCGCCAGCAGCGAAGAGACAGGGTACGTTTTCAATGAGCAGTTCTTC
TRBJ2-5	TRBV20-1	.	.	CSAGISGEQETQYF	TGCAGTGCTGGAATTTCTGGAGAGCAAGAGACCCAGTACTTC
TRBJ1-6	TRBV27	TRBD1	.	CASRLQGANSPLHF	TGTGCCAGCAGATTACAGGGGGCAAATTCACCCCTCCACTTT
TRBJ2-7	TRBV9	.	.	CASSALPSSYEQYF	TGTGCCAGCAGCGCCTTACCTTCCTCGTACGAGCAGTACTTC
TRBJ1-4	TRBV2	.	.	CASSERGRKLFF	TGTGCCAGCAGTGAAAGGGGAAGAAAACTGTTTTTT
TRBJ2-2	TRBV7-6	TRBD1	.	CASSTWTGGHTGELFF	TGTGCCAGCAGCACCTGGACAGGGGGACACACCGGGGAGCTGTTTTTT
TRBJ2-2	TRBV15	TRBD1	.	CATSRDRAHTGELFF	TGTGCCACCAGCAGGGACAGGGCACACACCGGGGAGCTGTTTTTT
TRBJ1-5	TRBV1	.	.	CTSSQDFWPDRNSNQPQHF	TGCACCAGCAGCCAAGATTTCTGGCCGGACAGGAATAGCAATCAGCCCCAGCATTTT
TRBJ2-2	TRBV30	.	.	CAWSRGRAGRRPGELFF	TGTGCCTGGAGTAGGGGGAGGGCGGGAAGACGTCCCGGGGAGCTGTTTTTT
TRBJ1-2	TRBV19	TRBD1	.	CASSRDRGLDYGYTF	TGTGCCAGTAGCCGCGACAGGGGGCTTGACTATGGCTACACCTTC
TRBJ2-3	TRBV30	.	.	CAWRGDEDTQYF	TGTGCCTGGAGGGGGGATGAAGATACGCAGTATTTT
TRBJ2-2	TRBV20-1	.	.	CSHRDTNTGELFF	TGCAGTCACCGGGACACGAACACCGGGGAGCTGTTTTTT